This TCR beta chain appears in the sequencing data of a study of cytomegalovirus exposure and HLA in healthy donors. Findings and caveats of the study: A missense DCLRE1C variant was associated with V- and J-gene trimming of TCR beta chains in a later analysis, and an independent cohort replicated the association. High sensitivity and specificity were reportedly achieved when the classifier diagnosed cytomegalovirus status. Sequencing depth roughly uniform across donors was assumed in presence/absence analyses.

The PCR ran on 60 Vbeta and 13 Jbeta primers. As originally analysed: In a later analysis, tens of millions of unique TCR beta chains included roughly 11 million shared by two or more donors. The assay was immunoSEQ multiplex PCR, and TCRdb's table has in-frame clones only and misses some. That table gives V, J and clone size, and the DNA gave D and trimming. The sample shows around 100,000 clones, around 70% of them seen only once. The CDR3 runs to 16 residues. Germline V CDR1 and CDR2: MGHRA, YSYEKL. J lost 12 bases, V lost 0 bases, and 12 bases had no gene match. Details on this clone: The antigen remains undetermined.

V gene TRBV4-1 combines with J gene TRBJ2-1; 9 nucleotides match TRBD1. The TCR was taken from a man aged 30 to 45 in good health and CMV-seropositive. The sample consisted of PBMCs. In DNA, the CDR3 is TGCGCCAGCAGCCAAGAGGACAGGGGACTTCTCGCCGGGCAGTTCTTC. This translates into CASSQEDRGLLAGQFF.